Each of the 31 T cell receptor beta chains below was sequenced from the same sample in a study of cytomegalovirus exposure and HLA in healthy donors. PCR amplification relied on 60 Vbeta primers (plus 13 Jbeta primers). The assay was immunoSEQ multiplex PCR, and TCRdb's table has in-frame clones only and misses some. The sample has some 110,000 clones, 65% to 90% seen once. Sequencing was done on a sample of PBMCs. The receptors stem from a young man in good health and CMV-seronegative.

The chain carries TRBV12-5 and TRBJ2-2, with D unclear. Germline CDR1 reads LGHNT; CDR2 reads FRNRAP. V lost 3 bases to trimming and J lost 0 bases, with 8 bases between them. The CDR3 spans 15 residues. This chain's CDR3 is CASGFGSSNTGELFF. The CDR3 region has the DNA TGTGCTAGTGGTTTTGGCTCTTCGAACACCGGGGAGCTGTTTTTT.

As DNA, the CDR3 is TGTGCCAGCAGTTACGGTGGGCGGGGGTATACAGATACGCAGTATTTT. It specifies CASSYGGRGYTDTQYF. The V gene is TRBV6-5, the J gene TRBJ2-3; TRBD2 agrees at 7 bases. CDR3 size: 16 residues. Germline V gives CDR1 MNHEY, CDR2 SVGAGI. J gave up 3 bases and V 2 bases, and 8 bases lay outside the gene matches.

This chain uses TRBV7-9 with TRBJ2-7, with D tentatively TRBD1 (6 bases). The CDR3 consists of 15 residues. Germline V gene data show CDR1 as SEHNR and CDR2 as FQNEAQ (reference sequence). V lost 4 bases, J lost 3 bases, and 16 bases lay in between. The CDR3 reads CASSSTGGRGYEQYF. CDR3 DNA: TGTGCCAGCAGCTCGACAGGTGGTCGGGGCTACGAGCAGTACTTC.

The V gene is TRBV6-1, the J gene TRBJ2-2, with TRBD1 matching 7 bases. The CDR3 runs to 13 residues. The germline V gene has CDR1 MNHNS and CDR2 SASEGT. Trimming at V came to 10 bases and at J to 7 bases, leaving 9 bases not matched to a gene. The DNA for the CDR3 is TGTGCCACCCAAGACAGGGCAATCGGGGAGCTGTTTTTT. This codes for CATQDRAIGELFF.

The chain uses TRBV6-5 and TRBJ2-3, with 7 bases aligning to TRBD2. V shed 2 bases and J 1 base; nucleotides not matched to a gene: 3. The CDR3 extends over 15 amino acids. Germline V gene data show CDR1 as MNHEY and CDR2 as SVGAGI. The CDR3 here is CASSYLRGGTDTQYF. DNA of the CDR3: TGTGCCAGCAGTTACCTACGGGGGGGCACAGATACGCAGTATTTT.

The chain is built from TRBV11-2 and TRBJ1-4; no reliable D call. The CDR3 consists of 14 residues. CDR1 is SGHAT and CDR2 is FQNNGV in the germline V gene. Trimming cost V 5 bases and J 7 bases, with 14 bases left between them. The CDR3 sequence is CASSVRYRGEKLFF. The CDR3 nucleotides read TGTGCCAGCAGCGTAAGATATCGGGGTGAAAAACTGTTTTTT.

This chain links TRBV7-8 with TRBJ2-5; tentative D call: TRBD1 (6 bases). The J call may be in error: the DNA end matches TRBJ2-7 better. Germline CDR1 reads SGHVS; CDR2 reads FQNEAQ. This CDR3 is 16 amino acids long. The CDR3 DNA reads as TGTGCCAGCAGCCGCCACAGGGTTACGGAATCCTACGAGCAGTACTTC. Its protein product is CASSRHRVTESYEQYF.

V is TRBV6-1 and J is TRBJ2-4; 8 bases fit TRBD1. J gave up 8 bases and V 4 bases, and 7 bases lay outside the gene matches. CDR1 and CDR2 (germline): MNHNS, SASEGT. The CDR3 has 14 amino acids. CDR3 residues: CASSGSRGRDIQYF. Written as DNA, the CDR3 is TGTGCCAGCAGTGGATCCAGGGGGCGGGACATTCAGTACTTC.

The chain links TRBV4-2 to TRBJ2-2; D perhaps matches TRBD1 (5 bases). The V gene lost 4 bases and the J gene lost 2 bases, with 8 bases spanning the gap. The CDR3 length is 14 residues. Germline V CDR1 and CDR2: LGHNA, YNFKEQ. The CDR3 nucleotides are TGTGCCAGCAGCCCCGACAGTAACACCGGGGAGCTGTTTTTT. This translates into CASSPDSNTGELFF.

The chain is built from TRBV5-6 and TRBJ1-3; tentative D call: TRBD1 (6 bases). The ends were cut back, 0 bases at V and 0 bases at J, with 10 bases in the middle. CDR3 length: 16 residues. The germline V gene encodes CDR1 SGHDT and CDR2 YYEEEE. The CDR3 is CASSLAHRDSGNTIYF. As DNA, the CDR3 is TGTGCCAGCAGCTTGGCTCACAGGGACTCTGGAAACACCATATATTTT.

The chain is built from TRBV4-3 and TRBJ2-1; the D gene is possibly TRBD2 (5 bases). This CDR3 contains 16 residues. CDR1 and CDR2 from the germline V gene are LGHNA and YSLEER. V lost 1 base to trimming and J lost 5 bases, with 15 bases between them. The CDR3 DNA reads TGCGCCAGCAGCCAAGGGGCAGGACTTATAAACAATGAGCAGTTCTTC. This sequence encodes CASSQGAGLINNEQFF.

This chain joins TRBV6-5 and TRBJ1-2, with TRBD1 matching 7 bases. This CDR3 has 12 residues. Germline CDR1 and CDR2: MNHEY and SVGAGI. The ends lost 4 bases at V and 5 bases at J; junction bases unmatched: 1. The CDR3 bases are TGTGCCAGCAGTTCACAGGGGTATGGCTACACCTTC. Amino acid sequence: CASSSQGYGYTF.

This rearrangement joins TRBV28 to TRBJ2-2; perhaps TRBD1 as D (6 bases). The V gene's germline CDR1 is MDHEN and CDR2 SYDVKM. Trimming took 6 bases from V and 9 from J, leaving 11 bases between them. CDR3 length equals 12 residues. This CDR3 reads CASRAGVWELFF. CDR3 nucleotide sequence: TGTGCCAGCAGAGCAGGGGTCTGGGAGCTGTTTTTT.

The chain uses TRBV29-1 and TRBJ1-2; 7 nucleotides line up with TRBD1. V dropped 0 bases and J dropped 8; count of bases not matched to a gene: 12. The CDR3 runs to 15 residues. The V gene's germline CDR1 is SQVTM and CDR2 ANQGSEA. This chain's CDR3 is CSVEDRRQGVRGYTF. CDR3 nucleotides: TGCAGCGTTGAAGATCGGAGGCAGGGGGTGAGAGGCTACACCTTC.

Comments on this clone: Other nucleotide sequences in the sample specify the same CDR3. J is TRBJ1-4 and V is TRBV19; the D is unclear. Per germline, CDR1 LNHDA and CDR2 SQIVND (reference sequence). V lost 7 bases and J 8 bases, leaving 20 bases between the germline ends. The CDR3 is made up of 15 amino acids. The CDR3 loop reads CASNDAGRSGEKLFF. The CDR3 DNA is TGTGCCAGTAACGACGCGGGGAGGAGTGGAGAAAAACTGTTTTTT.

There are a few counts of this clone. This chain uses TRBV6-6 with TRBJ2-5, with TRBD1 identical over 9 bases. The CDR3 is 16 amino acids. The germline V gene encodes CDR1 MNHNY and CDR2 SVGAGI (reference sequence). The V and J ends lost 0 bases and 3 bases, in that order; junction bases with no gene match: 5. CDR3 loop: CASSYSGTGPEETQYF. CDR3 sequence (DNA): TGTGCCAGCAGTTACTCGGGGACAGGGCCCGAAGAGACCCAGTACTTC.

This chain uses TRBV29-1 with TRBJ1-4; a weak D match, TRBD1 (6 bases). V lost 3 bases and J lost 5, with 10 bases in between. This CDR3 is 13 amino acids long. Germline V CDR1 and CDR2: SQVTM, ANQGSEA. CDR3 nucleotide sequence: TGCAGCGTTGAGGACAGACTGAATGAAAAACTGTTTTTT. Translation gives CSVEDRLNEKLFF.

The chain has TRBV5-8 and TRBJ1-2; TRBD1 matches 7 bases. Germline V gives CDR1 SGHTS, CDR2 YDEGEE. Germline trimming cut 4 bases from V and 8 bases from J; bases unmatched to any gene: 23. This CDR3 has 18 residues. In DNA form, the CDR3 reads TGTGCCAGCAGCACTCGGAGGGAGACAGGGTTCTTCAGTGGGGGCTACACCTTC. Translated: CASSTRRETGFFSGGYTF.

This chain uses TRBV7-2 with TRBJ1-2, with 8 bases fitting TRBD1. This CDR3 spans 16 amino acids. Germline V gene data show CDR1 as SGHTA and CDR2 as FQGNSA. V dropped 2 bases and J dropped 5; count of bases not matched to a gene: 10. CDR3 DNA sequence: TGTGCCAGCAGCTTAACGGGACAGGTCTCCTCTTATGGCTACACCTTC. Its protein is CASSLTGQVSSYGYTF. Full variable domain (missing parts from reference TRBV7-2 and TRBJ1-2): GAGVSQSPSNKVTEKGKDVELRCDPISGHTALYWYRQSLGQGLEFLIYFQGNSAPDKSGLPSDRFSAERTGGSVSTLTIQRTQQEDSAVYLCASSLTGQVSSYGYTFGSGTRLTVV.

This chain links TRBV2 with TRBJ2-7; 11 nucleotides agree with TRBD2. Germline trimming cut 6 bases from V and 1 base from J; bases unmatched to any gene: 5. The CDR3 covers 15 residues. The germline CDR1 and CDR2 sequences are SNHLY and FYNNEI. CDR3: CASRPASGGSYEQYF. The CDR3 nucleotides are TGTGCCAGCAGGCCGGCTAGCGGGGGGTCCTACGAGCAGTACTTC.

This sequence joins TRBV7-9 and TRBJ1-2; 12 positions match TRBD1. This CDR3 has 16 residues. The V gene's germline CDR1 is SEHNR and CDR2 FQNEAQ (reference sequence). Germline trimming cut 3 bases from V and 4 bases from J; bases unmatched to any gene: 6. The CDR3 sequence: CASSLIGTGGSYGYTF. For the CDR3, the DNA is TGTGCCAGCAGCTTGATAGGGACAGGGGGCAGCTATGGCTACACCTTC.

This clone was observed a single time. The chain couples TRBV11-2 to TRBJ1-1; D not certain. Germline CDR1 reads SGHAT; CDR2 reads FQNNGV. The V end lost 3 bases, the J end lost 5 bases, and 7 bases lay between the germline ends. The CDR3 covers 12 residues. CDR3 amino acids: CASSFPRTEAFF. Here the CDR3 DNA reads TGTGCCAGCAGCTTTCCTCGGACTGAAGCTTTCTTT.

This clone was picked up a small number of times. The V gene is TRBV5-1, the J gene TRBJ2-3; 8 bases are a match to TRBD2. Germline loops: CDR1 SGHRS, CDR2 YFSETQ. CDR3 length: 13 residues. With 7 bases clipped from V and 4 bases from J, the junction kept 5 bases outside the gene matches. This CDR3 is CASGTGGADTQYF. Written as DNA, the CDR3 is TGCGCCAGCGGGACGGGGGGGGCAGATACGCAGTATTTT.

The CDR3 DNA follows: TGCGCCAGCAGCTTAGAGGGACAACCCAATCAGCCCCAGCATTTT. This encodes CASSLEGQPNQPQHF. The gene calls are TRBV5-1 and TRBJ1-5; a weak D match, TRBD1 (6 bases). Trimming left V 2 bases short and J 3 bases short, with 12 bases between. Germline V gene sequence: CDR1 SGHRS, CDR2 YFSETQ. This CDR3 contains 15 residues. Based on the CDR3 plus reference TRBV5-1 and TRBJ1-5, the full variable domain is KAGVTQTPRYLIKTRGQQVTLSCSPISGHRSVSWYQQTPGQGLQFLFEYFSETQRNKGNFPGRFSGRQFSNSRSEMNVSTLELGDSALYLCASSLEGQPNQPQHFGDGTRLSIL.

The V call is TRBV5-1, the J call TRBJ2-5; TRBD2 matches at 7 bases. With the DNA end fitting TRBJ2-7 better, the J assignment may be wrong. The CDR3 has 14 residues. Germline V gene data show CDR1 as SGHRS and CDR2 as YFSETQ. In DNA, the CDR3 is TGCGCCAGCAGCCCCGAGCGGGGAGGCTACGAGCAGTACTTC. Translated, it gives CASSPERGGYEQYF.

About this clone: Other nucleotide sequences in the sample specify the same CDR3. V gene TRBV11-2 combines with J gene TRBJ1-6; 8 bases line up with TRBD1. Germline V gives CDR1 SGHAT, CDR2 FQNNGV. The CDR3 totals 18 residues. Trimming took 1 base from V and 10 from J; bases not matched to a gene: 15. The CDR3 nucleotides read TGTGCCAGCAGCTTAGTATTAGCCGGGACAGGCCTTCTGTCACCCCTCCACTTT. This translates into CASSLVLAGTGLLSPLHF.

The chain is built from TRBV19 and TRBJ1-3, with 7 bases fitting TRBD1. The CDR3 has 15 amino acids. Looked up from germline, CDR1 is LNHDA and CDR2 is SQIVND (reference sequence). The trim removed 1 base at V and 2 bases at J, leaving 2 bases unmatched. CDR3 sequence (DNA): TGTGCCAGTAGTATAGCGACAGGGCCTGGAAACACCATATATTTT. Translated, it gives CASSIATGPGNTIYF.

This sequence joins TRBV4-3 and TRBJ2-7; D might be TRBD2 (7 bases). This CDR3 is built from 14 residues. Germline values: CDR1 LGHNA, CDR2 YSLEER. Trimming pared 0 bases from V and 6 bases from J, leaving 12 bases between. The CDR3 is CASSQERGRREQYF. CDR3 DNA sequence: TGCGCCAGCAGCCAAGAGCGGGGGCGTCGCGAGCAGTACTTC.

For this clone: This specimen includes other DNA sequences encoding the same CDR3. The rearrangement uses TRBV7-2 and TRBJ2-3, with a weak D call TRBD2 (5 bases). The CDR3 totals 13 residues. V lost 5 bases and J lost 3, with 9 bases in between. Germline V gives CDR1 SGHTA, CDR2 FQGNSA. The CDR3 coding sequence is TGTGCCAGCAGCCTCCCGGGGACAGATACGCAGTATTTT. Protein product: CASSLPGTDTQYF.

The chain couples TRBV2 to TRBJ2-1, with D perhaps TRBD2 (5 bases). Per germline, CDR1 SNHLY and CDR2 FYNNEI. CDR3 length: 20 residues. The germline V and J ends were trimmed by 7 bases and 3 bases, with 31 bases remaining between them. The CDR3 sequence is CASIGRKTHHSPRGYNEQFF. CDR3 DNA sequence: TGTGCCAGCATCGGACGTAAGACTCACCATAGTCCTCGGGGCTACAATGAGCAGTTCTTC.

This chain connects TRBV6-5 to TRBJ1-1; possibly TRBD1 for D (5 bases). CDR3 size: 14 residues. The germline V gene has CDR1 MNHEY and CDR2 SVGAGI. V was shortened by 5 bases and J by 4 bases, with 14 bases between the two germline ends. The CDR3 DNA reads TGTGCCAGCAGTAACCCGGGACTTGGCACTGAAGCTTTCTTT. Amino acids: CASSNPGLGTEAFF.